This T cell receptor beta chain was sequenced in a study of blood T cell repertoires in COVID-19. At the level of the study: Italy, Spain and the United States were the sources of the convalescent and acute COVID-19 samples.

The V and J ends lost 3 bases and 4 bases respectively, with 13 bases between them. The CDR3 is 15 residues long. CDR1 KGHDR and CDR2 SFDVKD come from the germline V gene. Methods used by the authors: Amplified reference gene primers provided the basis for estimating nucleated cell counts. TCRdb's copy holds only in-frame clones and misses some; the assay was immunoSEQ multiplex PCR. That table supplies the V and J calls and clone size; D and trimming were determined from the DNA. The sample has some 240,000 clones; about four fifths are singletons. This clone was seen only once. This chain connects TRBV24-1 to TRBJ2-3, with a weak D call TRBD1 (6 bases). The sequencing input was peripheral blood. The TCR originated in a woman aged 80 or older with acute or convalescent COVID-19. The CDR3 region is CATSDPGEGSDTQYF. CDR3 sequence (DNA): TGTGCCACCAGTGATCCAGGGGAAGGGTCAGATACGCAGTATTTT.